The rows below give T cell receptor beta chains drawn from one sample of a study of T cells expressing NK-cell markers. TCRdb derives one entry per CDR3 protein from the 5' RACE reads, leaving out DNA. The sample totals about 260,000 distinct CDR3 sequences. The sequenced sample was blood T cells: a sorted CD56 or NKG2C T cell subset, CD4+ or CD8+ T cells, or bulk PBMC T cells (not recorded which). The receptors derive from a woman aged 18-70 years in good health. The CDR3 runs from the conserved cysteine through the conserved F or W.

TRBJ2-3 TRBV12-3/TRBV12-4 CASSWDAYTDTQYF
TRBJ1-4 TRBV12-3/TRBV12-4 CASRSLRGGDEKLFF
TRBJ2-7 TRBV20-1 CSAKITSGGAHEQYF
TRBJ1-2 TRBV6-2/TRBV6-3 CASRLIGSGTYGYTF
TRBJ2-7 TRBV7-2 CASSLPLLARPYEQYF
TRBJ2-3 TRBV5-5 CASSLDLRADTQYF
TRBJ1-4 TRBV4-3 CASSHEGTGTEKLFF
TRBJ2-1 TRBV30 CAWSSVSSYNEQFF
TRBJ2-7 TRBV7-9 CASSLAGGYEQYF
TRBJ2-1 TRBV29-1 CSVRDTGSYNEQFF
TRBJ1-1 TRBV5-1 CASAAQGSDRTEAFF
TRBJ2-2 TRBV25-1 CASSESYREKGTGELFF
TRBJ2-4 TRBV3-1 CASSQGPLAKNIQYF
TRBJ2-7 TRBV7-9 CASSPATGTGRDEQYF
TRBJ1-1 TRBV6-2/TRBV6-3 CASSSPQGGNTEAFF
TRBJ2-1 TRBV28 CASTTTGQSYNEQFF
TRBJ2-7 TRBV20-1 CSAPTGAFYEQYF
TRBJ2-1 TRBV14 CASSAKQVLGEQFF
TRBJ2-3 TRBV18 CASSPPPGFTDTQYF
TRBJ2-3 TRBV30 CAWIPGAADTQYF
TRBJ1-1 TRBV7-8 CASTPSGMGNTEAFF
TRBJ1-5 TRBV20-1 CSASSQGNQPQHF
TRBJ2-7 TRBV18 CASSPGLAGDPEQYF
TRBJ1-1 TRBV15 CATSRTYTGFGTEAFF
TRBJ2-3 TRBV7-3 CASSLTPLAGNPDTQYF
TRBJ2-2 TRBV5-6 CASSWYQGLDTGELFF
TRBJ2-1 TRBV20-1 CSARDSAGAYNEQFF
TRBJ1-2 TRBV20-1 CSASSPPNYGYTF
TRBJ2-3 TRBV6-1 CASSTSGRGPDTQYF
TRBJ1-5 TRBV30 CAGPGDAPRGNQPQHF
TRBJ2-7 TRBV11-1 CASSRGPLFYEQYF